This T cell receptor (beta chain) is drawn from a study of blood T cell repertoires in COVID-19 (dated by TCRdb to 2020 to 2022). In the study overall: The collaborator samples originated in the United States, Italy and Spain and spanned the acute and convalescent phases of COVID-19. HLA class I and class II types, where available, came from metadata supplied by the sample provider rather than from assay-based typing. A de-identified subject ID, COVID-19 status, age in years and sex were almost always included in the sample metadata. Deeply sampled blood TCRbeta repertoires from subjects exposed to, actively infected with, or recovered from COVID-19 were included in the dataset. The material from the prospective study consisted of cDNA or gDNA derived from T cells, B-cell-depleted T cells, or PBMCs. The samples were drawn from the first 160 participants of the ongoing ImmuneRACE study and from under 1,500 subjects provided by 6 global collaborators. A freely available public database, intended as a resource for researchers studying the immune response to SARS-CoV-2, is where the repertoires were released.

Each collaborating institution followed its own protocols to collect whole blood in K2EDTA tubes. For TCRbeta analysis, collaborator samples were shipped as frozen whole blood, as isolated PBMCs, or as DNA extracted from either sample type. Relative to germline, V is missing 1 base and J is missing 2 bases, with 11 bases of the junction outside any gene match. The germline V gene yields SGHTA for CDR1 and FQGNSA for CDR2. Measured from the cysteine to the phenylalanine, the CDR3 is 17 residues long. The sequence is cut down to CDR3 DNA, 51 bases in frame from base 1. A remark on this clone: This clone's antigen is unknown. No base quality information exists; no much larger clone differs at one position.

The study at large found these results: How much clinical and demographic metadata was included differed by source and by participant, and the metadata was provided uncurated.

TCRbeta CDR3 regions were amplified from genomic DNA using the immunoSEQ Assay, a bias-controlled multiplex PCR. Under the source paper's analysis protocol: Within the assay, amplification of reference gene primers was used to estimate how many nucleated cells each sample contained. To quantify the absolute abundance of each unique TCRbeta CDR3 rearrangement, sequence reads were collapsed and filtered. For each sample, productive Simpson clonality was calculated by taking the square root of Simpson's diversity index across productive rearrangements. The source is immuneACCESS, and TCRdb retained only in-frame sequences with V and J called. Part of the clones is not carried over; for the studies checked, unresolved V genes explain less than half of this, and the remainder is unexplained. V and J calls plus clone size are reproduced from that table; the DNA served to infer D and trimming. The sample table lists roughly 150,000 clones, about four fifths of them with a count of one. 0.45% to 0.6% of the sample rests with the top ten.

The TCR was taken from a man aged 60 to 69 with acute or convalescent COVID-19. The chain is encoded by TRBV7-2 joined to TRBJ2-7; 7 bases in the middle match TRBD1. The sequenced material came from peripheral blood. Read as DNA, the sequence is TGTGCCAGCAGCTTAGGACAGGGTGTTTCTCCCCCCTACGAGCAGTACTTC. Translation gives CASSLGQGVSPPYEQYF.